This T cell receptor (beta chain) is drawn from a study of cytomegalovirus exposure and HLA in healthy donors. As for this clone: Its antigen is currently unknown.

Study outcomes and limitations: Presence/absence analyses supposed approximately even sequencing depth among donors. CMV serostatus was the sole immune exposure information available. Some segments of the V type, notably TRBV6-2 and TRBV6-3, were excluded as indistinguishable.

Germline CDR1 SQVTM, CDR2 ANQGSEA. The CDR3 length is 14 residues. The V and J ends lost 4 bases and 2 bases respectively, with 15 bases between them. The PCR had 60 Vbeta and 13 Jbeta primers. Sequenced by immunoSEQ multiplex PCR; TCRdb stores in-frame clones only, minus some. This sample's table reports roughly 77,000 clones. This TCR was recovered from a man in his thirties or forties in good health and CMV-seronegative. The sample taken for sequencing was PBMCs. The genes are TRBV29-1 and TRBJ2-7; TRBD2 might be the D (8 bases). CDR3 residues: CSVAGGTEAYEQYF. The CDR3 bases are TGCAGCGTTGCGGGGGGGACAGAAGCCTACGAGCAGTACTTC.